Below are 32 T cell receptor beta chains sequenced from a single sample in a study of cytomegalovirus exposure and HLA in healthy donors. Sequencing was performed with immunoSEQ multiplex PCR; in TCRdb, only in-frame clones are kept and a portion is missing. The sample carries around 70,000 clones, around 94% recorded once. The sequenced sample was PBMCs. All receptors derive from a woman in her late teens or twenties in good health and CMV-seronegative.

The sample holds a few counts of this clone. This chain connects TRBV29-1 to TRBJ2-5, with 8 bases that match TRBD1. The CDR3 sequence is 15 residues long. V lost 7 bases to trimming and J lost 5 bases; unmatched junction nucleotides: 15. The germline V gene encodes CDR1 SQVTM and CDR2 ANQGSEA. The CDR3 reads CSERGGTGAHETQYF. As DNA, the CDR3 is TGCAGCGAGAGAGGAGGGACAGGAGCCCACGAGACCCAGTACTTC.

The chain joins TRBV27 to TRBJ2-2; possible D gene TRBD2, 7 bases. This CDR3 is 17 amino acids long. The germline V gene has CDR1 MNHEY and CDR2 SMNVEV (reference sequence). The germline V and J ends were trimmed by 3 bases and 5 bases, with 19 bases remaining between them. CDR3 bases: TGTGCCAGCAGTTTTGGGGGAGGGGGGGGGCAGACCGGGGAGCTGTTTTTT. Translation gives CASSFGGGGGQTGELFF.

The rearrangement joins TRBV6-1 to TRBJ1-5; TRBD1 agrees at 7 bases. The CDR3 has 13 amino acids. V shed 6 bases, J shed 4 bases, and the junction held 3 bases outside the gene matches. Germline loops: CDR1 MNHNS, CDR2 SASEGT. In nucleotides, the CDR3 is TGTGCCAGCAGGTTGACAGGGAATCAGCCCCAGCATTTT. It encodes CASRLTGNQPQHF.

V usage is TRBV30 and J usage is TRBJ1-2; D gene unclear. The germline V gene has CDR1 GTSNPN and CDR2 SVGIG (reference sequence). CDR3 size: 15 residues. Trimming took off 0 bases at V and 4 bases at J, with 15 bases between the two ends. The CDR3 reads CAWSVGEAPAYGYTF. The CDR3 region has the DNA TGTGCCTGGAGTGTAGGCGAGGCTCCGGCCTATGGCTACACCTTC.

Only one count was recorded for this clone. This chain connects TRBV7-3 to TRBJ2-3; D is ambiguous. This CDR3 comprises 15 residues. Germline values: CDR1 SGHTA, CDR2 FQGTGA. V was clipped by 5 bases and J by 2 bases, with 14 bases between them. CDR3 sequence: CASSAKLPFTDTQYF. CDR3 sequence (DNA): TGTGCCAGCAGCGCGAAGTTACCCTTCACAGATACGCAGTATTTT.

As DNA, the CDR3 is TGTGCCAGCAACGTAGCGGGTTCACAGGGCCCGTACACTGAAGCTTTCTTT. This gives the protein CASNVAGSQGPYTEAFF. V is TRBV7-9 and J is TRBJ1-1, with D maybe TRBD1 (6 bases). Deletions cut 7 bases from V and 3 bases from J, with 24 bases between. Per the germline V gene, CDR1 is SEHNR and CDR2 is FQNEAQ (reference sequence). This CDR3 region has 17 residues.

The V call is TRBV4-3, the J call TRBJ1-6, with a weak D call TRBD1 (6 bases). Germline V gene data show CDR1 as LGHNA and CDR2 as YSLEER. With 0 bases removed from V and 7 bases from J, the gap between germline ends came to 7 bases. The CDR3 runs to 14 residues. Written as DNA, the CDR3 is TGCGCCAGCAGCCAAGATAGGGGGAATTCACCCCTCCACTTT. Protein sequence: CASSQDRGNSPLHF.

The chain is built from TRBV5-1 and TRBJ2-7, with D hard to call. CDR3 length: 13 residues. Germline values: CDR1 SGHRS, CDR2 YFSETQ. V dropped 1 base and J dropped 5 bases, with 10 bases sitting between them. CDR3 in DNA: TGCGCCAGCAGCTTGCGGGTGCAACACGAGCAGTACTTC. It codes for CASSLRVQHEQYF.

The CDR3 here is CASRNRGHWDTIYF. CDR3 nucleotide sequence: TGTGCCAGCAGAAACAGGGGGCACTGGGACACCATATATTTT. The genes are TRBV28 and TRBJ1-3; 9 bases fit TRBD1. Per germline, CDR1 MDHEN and CDR2 SYDVKM. The CDR3 extends over 14 amino acids. The trim removed 6 bases at V and 8 bases at J, leaving 8 bases unmatched.

The J gene is TRBJ2-3, the V gene TRBV5-4; 7 positions match TRBD1. Per the germline V gene, CDR1 is SGHNT and CDR2 is YYREEE (reference sequence). CDR3 length equals 15 residues. V gave up 1 base and J gave up 1 base; unmatched junction bases: 3. CDR3 residues: CASSLSGGGTDTQYF. The CDR3 nucleotides are TGTGCCAGCAGCTTGTCAGGGGGAGGCACAGATACGCAGTATTTT.

V is TRBV4-3 and J is TRBJ2-1, with 14 bases matching TRBD2. Germline values: CDR1 LGHNA, CDR2 YSLEER. The CDR3 length is 16 residues. After removal of 4 bases from V and 7 bases from J, the junction contained 6 bases not matched to a gene. Here the CDR3 DNA reads TGCGCCAGCAGCCGCTTGACTAGCGGGGGGGCGAATGAGCAGTTCTTC. This sequence encodes CASSRLTSGGANEQFF.

V usage is TRBV28 and J usage is TRBJ1-3; D gene unclear. CDR1 MDHEN and CDR2 SYDVKM come from the germline V gene. The CDR3 consists of 16 residues. Trimming took 2 bases from V and 0 from J, leaving 11 bases between them. The CDR3 bases are TGTGCCAGCAGTTTAATGGTTCTCAGCTCTGGAAACACCATATATTTT. Translation gives CASSLMVLSSGNTIYF.

The J gene is TRBJ2-7, the V gene TRBV2, with D maybe TRBD1 (8 bases). The CDR3 runs 20 residues. With 8 bases removed from V and 3 bases from J, the gap between germline ends came to 35 bases. Germline CDR1 SNHLY, CDR2 FYNNEI. This CDR3 reads CASVGQGDSGRSSADYEQYF. Written as DNA, the CDR3 is TGTGCCAGCGTCGGACAGGGAGACTCCGGGAGGTCAAGCGCAGACTACGAGCAGTACTTC.

The genes are TRBV6-1 and TRBJ2-7; no clear D gene. The CDR3 consists of 11 residues. V lost 5 bases to trimming and J lost 9 bases, with 11 bases between them. Germline V lookup: CDR1 MNHNS, CDR2 SASEGT. The CDR3: CASSYPPGQYF. Here the CDR3 DNA reads TGTGCCAGCAGTTACCCACCCGGGCAGTACTTC.

Only one count was recorded for this clone. One end of the junction varies from germline; a read error may be responsible. The genes are TRBV6-6 and TRBJ2-7, with TRBD1 as a possible D gene (6 bases). Germline V gene lookup returns CDR1 MNHNY and CDR2 SVGAGI (reference sequence). The CDR3 consists of 13 residues. In DNA form, the CDR3 reads TGTGCCAGCAGTTATAGACAGGCTAGCCCCCGGGACTTC. Encoded protein: CASSYRQASPRDF.

The chain combines TRBV5-4 with TRBJ2-3; 9 bases line up with TRBD2. The J segment lost 2 bases and the V segment lost 2 bases, leaving 6 bases of the junction unmatched. The CDR3 is 16 amino acids. Germline assignment: CDR1 SGHNT and CDR2 YYREEE (reference sequence). The CDR3: CASSLSSGGLTDTQYF. For the CDR3, the DNA is TGTGCCAGCAGCTTATCCAGCGGGGGGCTCACAGATACGCAGTATTTT.

This rearrangement joins TRBV19 to TRBJ2-7; 9 bases align to TRBD1. Trimming took 6 bases from V and 8 from J; bases not matched to a gene: 11. The CDR3 is made up of 14 amino acids. Germline CDR1 LNHDA, CDR2 SQIVND (reference sequence). This chain's CDR3 is CASSRSGTGNQQYF. The CDR3 coding sequence is TGTGCCAGTAGCCGATCCGGGACAGGGAACCAGCAGTACTTC.

The chain links TRBV6-5 to TRBJ2-3, with a possible D match to TRBD1 (6 bases). The CDR3 runs 15 residues. Trimming left V 2 bases short and J 0 bases short, with 9 bases between. Germline lookup yields CDR1 MNHEY and CDR2 SVGAGI. The CDR3 DNA follows: TGTGCCAGCAGTTACGGGACACTTAGCACAGATACGCAGTATTTT. Residues: CASSYGTLSTDTQYF.

The genes are TRBV14 and TRBJ2-3; tentative D call: TRBD2 (5 bases). The CDR3 contains 18 residues. Germline V gives CDR1 SGHDN, CDR2 FVKESK. V lost 0 bases to trimming and J lost 0 bases, with 16 bases between them. The CDR3 DNA reads as TGTGCCAGCAGCCAAGATATGCTGACCCGACTAAGCACAGATACGCAGTATTTT. Protein product: CASSQDMLTRLSTDTQYF. The full variable domain, with the rest looked up from reference TRBV14 and TRBJ2-3, is EAGVTQFPSHSVIEKGQTVTLRCDPISGHDNLYWYRRVMGKEIKFLLHFVKESKQDESGMPNNRFLAERTGGTYSTLKVQPAELEDSGVYFCASSQDMLTRLSTDTQYFGPGTRLTVL.

V is TRBV11-2 and J is TRBJ2-7; a weak D match, TRBD1 (5 bases). V was shortened by 5 bases and J by 0 bases, with 11 bases between the two germline ends. This CDR3 has 14 residues. CDR1 is SGHAT and CDR2 is FQNNGV in the germline V gene. Here the CDR3 reads CASSQAGNSYEQYF. CDR3 DNA sequence: TGTGCCAGCAGCCAGGCAGGGAACTCCTACGAGCAGTACTTC.

V usage is TRBV9 and J usage is TRBJ2-5; D is unclear. The CDR3 runs to 17 residues. Looked up from germline, CDR1 is SGDLS and CDR2 is YYNGEE. V lost 0 bases and J lost 4, with 19 bases in between. Here the CDR3 reads CASSVGLLSRLGETQYF. In nucleotides, the CDR3 is TGTGCCAGCAGCGTAGGGCTCTTATCGAGGTTGGGAGAGACCCAGTACTTC. Full variable domain (missing parts from reference TRBV9 and TRBJ2-5): DSGVTQTPKHLITATGQRVTLRCSPRSGDLSVYWYQQSLDQGLQFLIQYYNGEERAKGNILERFSAQQFPDLHSELNLSSLELGDSALYFCASSVGLLSRLGETQYFGPGTRLLVL.

V gene TRBV4-1 combines with J gene TRBJ2-5; perhaps TRBD1 as D (6 bases). CDR3 size: 15 residues. CDR1 and CDR2 (germline): MGHRA, YSYEKL. V lost 5 bases and J lost 5, with 18 bases in between. Written as DNA, the CDR3 is TGCGCCAGCAGCTCTGGGACATCGGACACGGAGACCCAGTACTTC. Translation: CASSSGTSDTETQYF.

This clone was recorded once. The genes are TRBV7-2 and TRBJ1-5, with D hard to call. Deletions cut 1 base from V and 0 bases from J, with 10 bases between. CDR3 length: 16 residues. The germline V gene has CDR1 SGHTA and CDR2 FQGNSA. DNA of the CDR3: TGTGCCAGCAGCTTAGTTAGCAGTAATAGCAATCAGCCCCAGCATTTT. Its translation: CASSLVSSNSNQPQHF.

This chain connects TRBV27 to TRBJ1-6; D perhaps matches TRBD1 (5 bases). V was pared by 5 bases and J by 2 bases, with 13 bases between. The CDR3 has 16 amino acids. Germline V gene data show CDR1 as MNHEY and CDR2 as SMNVEV (reference sequence). CDR3 loop: CASSPGTGAYNSPLHF. CDR3 coding DNA: TGTGCCAGCAGTCCAGGCACAGGTGCCTATAATTCACCCCTCCACTTT.

A word on this clone: Distinct nucleotide sequences in the sample also encode this CDR3. The chain uses TRBV27 and TRBJ2-1, with a possible D match to TRBD1 (6 bases). The V end was cut by 2 bases, the J end by 7 bases, with 6 bases between. The length of the CDR3 is 12 residues. Germline CDR1 MNHEY, CDR2 SMNVEV (reference sequence). Here the CDR3 reads CASSLQGNEQFF. CDR3 sequence (DNA): TGTGCCAGCAGTTTACAGGGGAATGAGCAGTTCTTC.

The V call is TRBV7-3, the J call TRBJ2-3; 8 nucleotides line up with TRBD1. Unmatched junction bases numbered 6, after V lost 5 bases and J lost 5 bases. This CDR3 comprises 14 residues. Germline CDR1 SGHTA, CDR2 FQGTGA. The chain's CDR3 is CASSPTGVGDTQYF. As DNA, the CDR3 is TGTGCCAGCAGCCCGACAGGGGTCGGAGATACGCAGTATTTT.

The J gene is TRBJ1-6, the V gene TRBV6-5; 7 bases fit TRBD1. J was trimmed by 7 bases and V by 10 bases; bases with no gene match: 7. Germline V gene lookup returns CDR1 MNHEY and CDR2 SVGAGI. The CDR3 covers 13 residues. For the CDR3, the DNA is TGTGCCACCCGGGCAGGGGGGAATTCACCCCTCCACTTT. Translation: CATRAGGNSPLHF.

The CDR3 reads CASSQVGRTRGAGYTF. CDR3 DNA: TGCGCCAGCAGCCAAGTTGGTCGGACCAGGGGAGCAGGCTACACCTTC. J is TRBJ1-2 and V is TRBV4-1; a possible D gene is TRBD1 (6 bases). The CDR3 consists of 16 residues. Per germline, CDR1 MGHRA and CDR2 YSYEKL. Trimming cost V 1 base and J 8 bases, with 20 bases left between them.

The chain combines TRBV9 with TRBJ2-2, with 7 bases identical to TRBD1. V shed 5 bases and J 3 bases; nucleotides not matched to a gene: 4. CDR3 length: 14 amino acids. CDR1 is SGDLS, CDR2 YYNGEE, per germline. The CDR3, as DNA: TGTGCCAGCAGGCCGGGACAGCACACCGGGGAGCTGTTTTTT. Protein: CASRPGQHTGELFF.

V and J are TRBV2 and TRBJ2-1; a possible D gene is TRBD2 (7 bases). The CDR3 has 18 amino acids. The V gene lost 7 bases and the J gene lost 3 bases, with 25 bases spanning the gap. The germline gives CDR1 SNHLY, CDR2 FYNNEI. This CDR3 is CASKREGGPLDYYNEQFF. The CDR3 nucleotides are TGTGCCAGCAAGAGGGAGGGGGGGCCCCTTGACTACTACAATGAGCAGTTCTTC.

This chain links TRBV6-5 with TRBJ1-1, with 8 bases matching TRBD1. The length of the CDR3 is 14 residues. Per germline, CDR1 MNHEY and CDR2 SVGAGI. V shed 6 bases, J shed 0 bases, and the junction held 3 bases outside the gene matches. The CDR3 protein is CASSGQGMNTEAFF. Here the CDR3 DNA reads TGTGCCAGCAGCGGACAGGGAATGAACACTGAAGCTTTCTTT.

The CDR3 reads CASSTGTGDTGELFF. The CDR3, as DNA: TGTGCCAGCAGTACCGGGACAGGAGACACCGGGGAGCTGTTTTTT. This chain uses TRBV7-9 with TRBJ2-2; 8 nucleotides align to TRBD1. J gave up 3 bases and V 6 bases, and 6 bases lay outside the gene matches. Looked up from germline, CDR1 is SEHNR and CDR2 is FQNEAQ (reference sequence). There are 15 residues in the CDR3.